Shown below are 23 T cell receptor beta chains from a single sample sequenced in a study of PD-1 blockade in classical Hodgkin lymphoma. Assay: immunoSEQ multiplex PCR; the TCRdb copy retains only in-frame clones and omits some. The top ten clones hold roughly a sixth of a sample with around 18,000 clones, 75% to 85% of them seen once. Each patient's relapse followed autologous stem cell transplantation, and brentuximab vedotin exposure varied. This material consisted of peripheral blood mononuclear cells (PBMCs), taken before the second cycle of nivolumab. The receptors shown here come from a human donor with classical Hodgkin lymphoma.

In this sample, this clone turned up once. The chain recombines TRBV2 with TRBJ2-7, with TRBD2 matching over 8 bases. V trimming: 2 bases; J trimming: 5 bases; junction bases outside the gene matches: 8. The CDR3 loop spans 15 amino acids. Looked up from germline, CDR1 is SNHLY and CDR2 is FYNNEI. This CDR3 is CASSESWGAGDEQYF. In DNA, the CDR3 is TGTGCCAGCAGTGAATCGTGGGGAGCGGGGGACGAGCAGTACTTC.

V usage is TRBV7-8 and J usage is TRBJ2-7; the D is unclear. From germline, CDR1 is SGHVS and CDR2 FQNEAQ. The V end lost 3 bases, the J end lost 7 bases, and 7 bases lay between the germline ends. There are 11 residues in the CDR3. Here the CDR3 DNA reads TGTGCCAGCAGCTTGAGTTATGAGCAGTACTTC. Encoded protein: CASSLSYEQYF.

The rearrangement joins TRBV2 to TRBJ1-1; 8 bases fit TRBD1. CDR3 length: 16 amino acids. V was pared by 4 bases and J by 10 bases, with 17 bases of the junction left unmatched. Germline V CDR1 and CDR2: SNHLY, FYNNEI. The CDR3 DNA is TGTGCCAGCAGTGCCCTATGGCCCGCGACAGGGGCGGGAGCTTTCTTT. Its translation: CASSALWPATGAGAFF.

For the CDR3, the DNA is TGTGCCAGCAGCTTTGCAGCCAAAAACATTCAGTACTTC. This translates into CASSFAAKNIQYF. The J gene is TRBJ2-4, the V gene TRBV11-2; unclear D gene. The CDR3 sequence is 13 residues long. From germline, CDR1 is SGHAT and CDR2 FQNNGV. V was clipped by 3 bases and J by 0 bases, with 3 bases between them.

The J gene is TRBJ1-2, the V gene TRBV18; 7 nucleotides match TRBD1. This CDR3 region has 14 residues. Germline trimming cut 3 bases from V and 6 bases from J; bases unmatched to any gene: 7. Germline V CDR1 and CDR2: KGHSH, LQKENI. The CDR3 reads CASSPSTGKDGYTF. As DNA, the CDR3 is TGTGCCAGCTCACCCTCGACAGGGAAGGATGGCTACACCTTC.

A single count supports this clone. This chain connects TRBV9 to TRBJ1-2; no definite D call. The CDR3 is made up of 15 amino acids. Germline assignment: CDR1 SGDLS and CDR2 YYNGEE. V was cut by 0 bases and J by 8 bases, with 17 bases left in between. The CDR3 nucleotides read TGTGCCAGCAGCGTAGCGGAGGCCACGGTTGGGGGCTACACCTTC. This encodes CASSVAEATVGGYTF. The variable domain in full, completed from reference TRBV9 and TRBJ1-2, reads DSGVTQTPKHLITATGQRVTLRCSPRSGDLSVYWYQQSLDQGLQFLIQYYNGEERAKGNILERFSAQQFPDLHSELNLSSLELGDSALYFCASSVAEATVGGYTFGSGTRLTVV.

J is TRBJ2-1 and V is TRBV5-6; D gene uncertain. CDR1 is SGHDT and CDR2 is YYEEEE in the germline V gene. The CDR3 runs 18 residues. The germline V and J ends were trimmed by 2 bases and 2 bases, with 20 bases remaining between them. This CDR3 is CASSFYFGDLGTYNEQFF. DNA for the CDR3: TGTGCCAGCAGCTTCTATTTCGGCGACCTAGGGACCTACAATGAGCAGTTCTTC.

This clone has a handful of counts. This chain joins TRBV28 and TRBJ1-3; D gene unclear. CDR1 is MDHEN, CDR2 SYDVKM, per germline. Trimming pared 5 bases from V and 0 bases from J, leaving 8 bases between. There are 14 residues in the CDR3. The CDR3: CASSSSVSGNTIYF. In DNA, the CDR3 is TGTGCCAGCAGTAGCAGTGTCTCTGGAAACACCATATATTTT.

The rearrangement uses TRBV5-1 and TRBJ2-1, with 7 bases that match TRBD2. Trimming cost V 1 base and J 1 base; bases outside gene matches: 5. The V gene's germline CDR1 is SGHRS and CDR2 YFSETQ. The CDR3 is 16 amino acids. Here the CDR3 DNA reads TGCGCCAGCAGCTTGCTAAGCGGGGAGTCCTACAATGAGCAGTTCTTC. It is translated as CASSLLSGESYNEQFF.

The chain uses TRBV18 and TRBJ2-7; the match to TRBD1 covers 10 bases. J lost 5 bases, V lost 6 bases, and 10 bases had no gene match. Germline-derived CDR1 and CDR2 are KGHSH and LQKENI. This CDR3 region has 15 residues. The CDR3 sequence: CASSPGTGVLHEQYF. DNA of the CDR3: TGTGCCAGCTCCCCCGGGACAGGGGTATTGCACGAGCAGTACTTC.

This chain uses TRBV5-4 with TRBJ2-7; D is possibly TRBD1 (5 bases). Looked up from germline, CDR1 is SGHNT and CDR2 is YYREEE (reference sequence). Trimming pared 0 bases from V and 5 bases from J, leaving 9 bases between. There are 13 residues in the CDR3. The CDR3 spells CASSLVKGNEQYF. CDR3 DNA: TGTGCCAGCAGCTTGGTAAAGGGGAACGAGCAGTACTTC.

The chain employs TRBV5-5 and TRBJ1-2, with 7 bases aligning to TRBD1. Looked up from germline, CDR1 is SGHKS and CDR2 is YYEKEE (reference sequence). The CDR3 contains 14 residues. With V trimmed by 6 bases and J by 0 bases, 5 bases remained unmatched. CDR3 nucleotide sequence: TGTGCCAGCACCGTGACAGGGACTAACTATGGCTACACCTTC. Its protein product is CASTVTGTNYGYTF.

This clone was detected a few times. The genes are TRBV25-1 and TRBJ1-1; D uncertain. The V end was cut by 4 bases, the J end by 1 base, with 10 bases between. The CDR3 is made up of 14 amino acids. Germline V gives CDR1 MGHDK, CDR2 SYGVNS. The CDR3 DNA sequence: TGTGCCAGCAGTGTACCAGGACCGAACACTGAAGCTTTCTTT. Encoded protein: CASSVPGPNTEAFF.

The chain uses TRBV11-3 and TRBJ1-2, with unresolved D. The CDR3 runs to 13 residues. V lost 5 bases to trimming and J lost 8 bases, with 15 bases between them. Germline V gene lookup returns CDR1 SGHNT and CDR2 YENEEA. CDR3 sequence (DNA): TGTGCCAGCAGCCTTTCGACGGGTTGGGGCTACACCTTC. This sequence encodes CASSLSTGWGYTF. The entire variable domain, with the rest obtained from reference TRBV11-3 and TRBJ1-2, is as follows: EAGVVQSPRYKIIEKKQPVAFWCNPISGHNTLYWYLQNLGQGPELLIRYENEEAVDDSQLPKDRFSAERLKGVDSTLKIQPAELGDSAVYLCASSLSTGWGYTFGSGTRLTVV.

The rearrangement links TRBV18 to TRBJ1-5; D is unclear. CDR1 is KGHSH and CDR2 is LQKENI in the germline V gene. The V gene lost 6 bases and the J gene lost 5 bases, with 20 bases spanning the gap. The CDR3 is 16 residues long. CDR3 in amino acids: CASSPTGGSVYQPQHF. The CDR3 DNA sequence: TGTGCCAGCTCCCCAACGGGAGGGTCGGTCTATCAGCCCCAGCATTTT.

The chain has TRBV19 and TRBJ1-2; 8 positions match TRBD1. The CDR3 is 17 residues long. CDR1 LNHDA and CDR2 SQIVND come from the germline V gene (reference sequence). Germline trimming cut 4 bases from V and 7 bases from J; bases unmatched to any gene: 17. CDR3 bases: TGTGCCAGTAGTAGGGGGACAGGCGAGCGGTCGATCGGTGGCTACACCTTC. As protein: CASSRGTGERSIGGYTF.

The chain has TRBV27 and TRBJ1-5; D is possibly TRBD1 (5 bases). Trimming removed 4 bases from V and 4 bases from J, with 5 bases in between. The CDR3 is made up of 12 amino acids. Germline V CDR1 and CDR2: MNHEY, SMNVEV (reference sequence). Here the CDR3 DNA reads TGTGCCAGCAGTTCAGGGAATCAGCCCCAGCATTTT. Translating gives CASSSGNQPQHF.

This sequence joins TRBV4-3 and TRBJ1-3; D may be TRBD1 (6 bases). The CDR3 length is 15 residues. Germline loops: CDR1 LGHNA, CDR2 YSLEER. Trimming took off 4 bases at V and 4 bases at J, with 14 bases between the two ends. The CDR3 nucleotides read TGCGCCAGCAGCCTCGAACAGGGTCCAGGAAACACCATATATTTT. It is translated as CASSLEQGPGNTIYF.

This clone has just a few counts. As DNA, the CDR3 is TGTGCCATCAGTCCGGGACAGGGTGCCTACGAGCAGTACTTC. Translated: CAISPGQGAYEQYF. The chain employs TRBV10-3 and TRBJ2-7, with TRBD1 matching 9 bases. CDR3 size: 14 residues. CDR1 and CDR2 from the germline V gene are ENHRY and SYGVKD. V shed 5 bases and J 2 bases; nucleotides not matched to a gene: 4.

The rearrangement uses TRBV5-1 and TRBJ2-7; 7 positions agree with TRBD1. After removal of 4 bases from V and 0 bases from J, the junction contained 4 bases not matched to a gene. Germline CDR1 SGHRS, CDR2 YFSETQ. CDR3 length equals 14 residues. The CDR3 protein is CASSLYRGSYEQYF. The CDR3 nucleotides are TGCGCCAGCAGCCTCTACAGGGGCTCCTACGAGCAGTACTTC.

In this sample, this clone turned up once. This CDR3 is CASSPTTGDKDQYF. The CDR3 region has the DNA TGTGCCAGCTCACCTACAACGGGGGACAAGGACCAGTACTTC. The gene calls are TRBV18 and TRBJ2-5; D may match TRBD1 or TRBD2 (6 bases each). Germline V lookup: CDR1 KGHSH, CDR2 LQKENI. This CDR3 has 14 residues. Trimming stripped 3 bases from V and 10 bases from J, with 18 bases between.

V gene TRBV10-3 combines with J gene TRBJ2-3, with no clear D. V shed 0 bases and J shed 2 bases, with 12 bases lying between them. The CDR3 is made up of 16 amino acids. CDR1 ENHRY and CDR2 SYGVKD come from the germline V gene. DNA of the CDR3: TGTGCCATCAGTGAGTCGGCGGATCTATCCACAGATACGCAGTATTTT. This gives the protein CAISESADLSTDTQYF.

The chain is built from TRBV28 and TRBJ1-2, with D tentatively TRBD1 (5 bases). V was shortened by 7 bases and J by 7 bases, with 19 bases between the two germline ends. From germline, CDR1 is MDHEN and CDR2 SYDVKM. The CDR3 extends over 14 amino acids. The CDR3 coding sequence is TGTGCCAGCAAGGTTTCGGGGGAGGTGGGTGGCTACACCTTC. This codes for CASKVSGEVGGYTF.